Given below is one T cell receptor (beta chain) in context. This record belongs to a study of cytomegalovirus exposure and HLA in healthy donors. This CDR3 has 14 amino acids. Germline V gene data show CDR1 as SGHRS and CDR2 as YFSETQ. V dropped 3 bases and J dropped 3 bases, with 13 bases sitting between them. The study ran its PCR with 60 Vbeta and 13 Jbeta primers. Generated by immunoSEQ multiplex PCR, the TCRdb table keeps only in-frame clones and is missing some. The sample includes 150,000 to 250,000 clones. V and J are TRBV5-1 and TRBJ2-7; D uncertain. The sequence came from a boy between 5 and 17 years old in good health and CMV-seronegative. Sequenced sample: PBMCs. CDR3 DNA: TGCGCCAGCAGCTCGAGCCTCGGTGTCTACGAGCAGTACTTC. Translating it yields CASSSSLGVYEQYF. Full variable domain (remainder filled in from reference TRBV5-1 and TRBJ2-7): KAGVTQTPRYLIKTRGQQVTLSCSPISGHRSVSWYQQTPGQGLQFLFEYFSETQRNKGNFPGRFSGRQFSNSRSEMNVSTLELGDSALYLCASSSSLGVYEQYFGPGTRLTVT.